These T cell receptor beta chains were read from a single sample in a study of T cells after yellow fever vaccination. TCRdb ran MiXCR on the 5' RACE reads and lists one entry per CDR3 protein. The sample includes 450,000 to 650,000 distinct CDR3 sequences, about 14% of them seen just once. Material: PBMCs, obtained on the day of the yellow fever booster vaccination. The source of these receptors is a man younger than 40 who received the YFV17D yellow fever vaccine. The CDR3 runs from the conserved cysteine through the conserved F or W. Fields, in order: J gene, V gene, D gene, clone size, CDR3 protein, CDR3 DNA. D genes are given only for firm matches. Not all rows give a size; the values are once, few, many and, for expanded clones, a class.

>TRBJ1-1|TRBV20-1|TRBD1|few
CSASRDRRWNTEAFF
TGCAGTGCTTCCCGGGACAGGAGATGGAACACTGAAGCTTTCTTT
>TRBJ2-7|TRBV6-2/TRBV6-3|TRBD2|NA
CASWSVSGGLYEQYF
TGTGCCAGCTGGAGCGTTAGCGGGGGGCTCTACGAGCAGTACTTC
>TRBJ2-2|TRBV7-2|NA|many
CASSPAPGAHTGELFF
TGTGCCAGCAGTCCAGCTCCCGGAGCCCACACCGGGGAGCTGTTTTTT
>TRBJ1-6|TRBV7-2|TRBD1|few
CASSNRDRGTSPLHF
TGTGCCAGCAGCAACCGGGACAGGGGAACCTCACCCCTCCACTTT
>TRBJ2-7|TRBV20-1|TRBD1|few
CSARVSGQLNEQYF
TGCAGTGCTAGAGTTTCGGGACAGCTTAACGAGCAGTACTTC
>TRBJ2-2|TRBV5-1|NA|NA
CASSLPIRVRWNTGELFF
TGCGCCAGCAGCTTACCGATCAGGGTTCGGTGGAACACCGGGGAGCTGTTTTTT
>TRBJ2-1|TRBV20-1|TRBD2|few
CSALGVAGGARNEQFF
TGCAGTGCCCTGGGGGTAGCGGGAGGGGCTAGAAATGAGCAGTTCTTC
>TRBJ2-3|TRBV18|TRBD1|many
CASSPRTGTDTQYF
TGTGCCAGCTCACCACGGACAGGTACAGATACGCAGTATTTT
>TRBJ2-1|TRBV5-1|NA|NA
CASSLEGQGPYNEQFF
TGCGCCAGCAGCTTGGAAGGTCAGGGGCCCTACAATGAGCAGTTCTTC
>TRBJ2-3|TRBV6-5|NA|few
CASSLGTRSTQYF
TGTGCCAGCAGTTTAGGGACGCGATCGACGCAGTATTTT
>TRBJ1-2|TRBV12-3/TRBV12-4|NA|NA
CASRPQVPPYGYTF
TGTGCCAGCAGACCACAGGTCCCACCCTATGGCTACACCTTC
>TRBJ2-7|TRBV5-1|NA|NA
CASSGYRDPYEQYF
TGCGCCAGCAGCGGGTACAGGGATCCCTACGAGCAGTACTTC
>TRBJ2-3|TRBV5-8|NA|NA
CASRPTITTDTQYF
TGTGCCAGCAGACCGACCATTACCACAGATACGCAGTATTTT
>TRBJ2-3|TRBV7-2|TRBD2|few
CASSLGLAGPKTDTQYF
TGTGCCAGCAGCTTAGGACTAGCGGGACCTAAGACAGATACGCAGTATTTT
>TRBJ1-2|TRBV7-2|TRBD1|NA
CASSLSGTGILYGYTF
TGTGCCAGCAGCTTATCCGGGACAGGGATTCTCTATGGCTACACCTTC
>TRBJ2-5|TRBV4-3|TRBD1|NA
CASSSLNRGRETQYF
TGCGCCAGCAGCTCGTTAAACAGGGGGCGGGAGACCCAGTACTTC
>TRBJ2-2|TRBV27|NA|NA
CASSFVRNTGELFF
TGTGCCAGCAGTTTTGTCAGGAACACCGGGGAGCTGTTTTTT
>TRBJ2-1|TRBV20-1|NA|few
CSARSGPSEQFF
TGCAGTGCTAGATCAGGGCCCAGTGAGCAGTTCTTC
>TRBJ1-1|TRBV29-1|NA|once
CSATGGPMNTEAFF
TGCAGCGCCACTGGGGGCCCTATGAACACTGAAGCTTTCTTT
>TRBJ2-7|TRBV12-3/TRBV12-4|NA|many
CASSLFGLTYEQYF
TGTGCCAGCAGTTTATTCGGACTAACCTACGAGCAGTACTTC
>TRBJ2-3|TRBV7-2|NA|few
CASSLSARLPTKVTDTQYF
TGTGCCAGCAGCTTATCGGCGAGACTACCGACAAAGGTCACAGATACGCAGTATTTT
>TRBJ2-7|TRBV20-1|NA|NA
CSARGWQGAYEQYF
TGCAGTGCTAGGGGTTGGCAGGGAGCCTACGAGCAGTACTTC
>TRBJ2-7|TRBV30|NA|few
CAWSLTSYEQYF
TGTGCCTGGAGCCTTACTTCCTACGAGCAGTACTTC
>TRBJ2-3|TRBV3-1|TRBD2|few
CASSQVGSGRFTDTQYF
TGTGCCAGCAGCCAAGTCGGTAGCGGGAGGTTCACAGATACGCAGTATTTT
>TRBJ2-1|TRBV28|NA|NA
CASSSYQGGSYNEQFF
TGTGCCAGCAGCTCTTATCAGGGGGGGTCCTACAATGAGCAGTTCTTC
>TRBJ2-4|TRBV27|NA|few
CASSLAREWDIQYF
TGTGCCAGCAGTTTGGCCAGGGAGTGGGACATTCAGTACTTC
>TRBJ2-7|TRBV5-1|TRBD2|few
CASSLEASGIYEQYF
TGTGCCAGCAGCTTAGAGGCTAGCGGGATTTACGAGCAGTACTTC
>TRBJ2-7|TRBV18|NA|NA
CASSPLGRMGYEQYF
TGTGCCAGCTCACCATTGGGCAGGATGGGCTACGAGCAGTACTTC
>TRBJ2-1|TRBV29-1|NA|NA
CSARGLSHNEQFF
TGCAGCGCTAGAGGTCTTTCCCACAATGAGCAGTTCTTC
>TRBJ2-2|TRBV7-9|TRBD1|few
CASSRPGQGDTGELFF
TGTGCCAGCAGCCGCCCGGGACAGGGGGATACCGGGGAGCTGTTTTTT
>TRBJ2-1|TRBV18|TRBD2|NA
CASSLGTSGTVTRHEQFF
TGTGCCAGCTCACTTGGGACTAGCGGGACCGTGACGCGGCATGAGCAGTTCTTC
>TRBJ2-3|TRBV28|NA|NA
CASGLVAKAGDTQYF
TGTGCCAGCGGCCTCGTAGCGAAGGCGGGAGATACGCAGTATTTT
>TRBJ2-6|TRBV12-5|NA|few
CASGLPGLPLSGANVLTF
TGTGCTAGTGGCCTTCCGGGACTTCCCCTCTCTGGGGCCAACGTCCTGACTTTC
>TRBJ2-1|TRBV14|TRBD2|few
CASSQEGERETDNEQFF
TGTGCCAGCAGCCAAGAGGGTGAGCGGGAGACTGACAATGAGCAGTTCTTC
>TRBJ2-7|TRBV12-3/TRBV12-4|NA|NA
CASSSTEGGEQYF
TGTGCCAGCAGCTCCACAGAGGGGGGCGAGCAGTACTTC
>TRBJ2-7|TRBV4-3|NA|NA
CASSQDSHGEQYF
TGCGCCAGCAGCCAAGATTCCCACGGCGAGCAGTACTTC
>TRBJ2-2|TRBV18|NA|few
CASSPRADSRRTGELFF
TGTGCCAGCTCACCCCGAGCTGACAGCCGGCGGACCGGGGAGCTGTTTTTT
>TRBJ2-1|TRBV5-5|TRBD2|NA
CASSLASGRINEQFF
TGTGCCAGCAGCTTAGCTAGCGGGAGGATCAATGAGCAGTTCTTC
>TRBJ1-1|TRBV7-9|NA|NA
CASSLMGTGTEAFF
TGTGCCAGCAGCTTAATGGGGACGGGCACTGAAGCTTTCTTT
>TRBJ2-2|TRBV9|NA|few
CASSVGGGITGELFF
TGTGCCAGCAGCGTAGGTGGGGGAATCACCGGGGAGCTGTTTTTT
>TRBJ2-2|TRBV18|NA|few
CASGAGSTGELFF
TGTGCCAGCGGAGCAGGGTCCACCGGGGAGCTGTTTTTT
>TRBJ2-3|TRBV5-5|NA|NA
CASSLGGHSETDTQYF
TGTGCCAGCAGCCTCGGCGGGCACAGTGAGACAGATACGCAGTATTTT
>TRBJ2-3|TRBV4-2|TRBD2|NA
CASSQSAGASDTQYF
TGTGCCAGCAGCCAAAGTGCGGGAGCGTCAGATACGCAGTATTTT
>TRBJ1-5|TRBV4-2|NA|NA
CASSEGVTQFNQPQHF
TGTGCCAGCAGCGAAGGGGTGACACAGTTCAATCAGCCCCAGCATTTT
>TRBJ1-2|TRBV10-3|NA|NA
CAISESGGILYGYTF
TGTGCCATCAGTGAGTCGGGGGGGATTCTCTATGGCTACACCTTC
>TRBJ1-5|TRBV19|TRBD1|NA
CASDRGPDQPQHF
TGTGCCAGTGACAGGGGACCGGATCAGCCCCAGCATTTT
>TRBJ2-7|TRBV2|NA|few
CASSAHTSQVVGHEQYF
TGTGCCAGCAGTGCCCATACGTCACAGGTCGTGGGGCACGAGCAGTACTTC
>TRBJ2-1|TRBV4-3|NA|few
CASSKRGTEQFF
TGCGCCAGCAGCAAAAGGGGGACTGAGCAGTTCTTC
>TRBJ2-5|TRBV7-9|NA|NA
CASRGEGSMKTQYF
TGTGCCAGCAGAGGAGAAGGTTCGATGAAGACCCAGTACTTC
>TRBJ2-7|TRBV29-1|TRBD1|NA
CSVVWDREIYEQYF
TGCAGCGTTGTATGGGACAGGGAAATCTACGAGCAGTACTTC
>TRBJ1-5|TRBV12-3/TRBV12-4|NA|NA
CASSKPGSNQPQHF
TGTGCCAGCAGTAAGCCCGGGAGCAATCAGCCCCAGCATTTT
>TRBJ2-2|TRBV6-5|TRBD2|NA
CASSYSFLADGELFF
TGTGCCAGCAGTTATAGTTTCCTAGCGGACGGGGAGCTGTTTTTT
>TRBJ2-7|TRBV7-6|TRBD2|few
CASSLAPVAGGMSSYEQYF
TGTGCCAGCAGCTTAGCGCCGGTAGCGGGAGGTATGAGCTCCTACGAGCAGTACTTC